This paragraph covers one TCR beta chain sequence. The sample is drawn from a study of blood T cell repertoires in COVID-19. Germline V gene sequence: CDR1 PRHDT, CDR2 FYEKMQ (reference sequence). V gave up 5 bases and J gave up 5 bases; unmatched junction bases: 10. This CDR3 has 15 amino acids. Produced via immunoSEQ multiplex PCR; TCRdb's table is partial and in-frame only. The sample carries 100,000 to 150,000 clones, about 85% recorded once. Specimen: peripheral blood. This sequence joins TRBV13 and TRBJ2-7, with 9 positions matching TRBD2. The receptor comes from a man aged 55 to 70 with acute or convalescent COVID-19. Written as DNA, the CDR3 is TGTGCCAGCAGCCCGGGACTAGCCGGATTCGACGAGCAGTACTTC. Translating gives CASSPGLAGFDEQYF.